This TCR beta chain came from a study of blood T cell repertoires in COVID-19. Study-wide context: Samples of COVID-19 (acute and convalescent) were obtained from the United States, Italy and Spain. PBMCs, B-cell-depleted T cells, or T cells were the source of the cDNA or gDNA that made up the material.

In the authors' workflow: Amplification of reference gene primers provided the estimated nucleated cell counts. Data came from immunoSEQ multiplex PCR; TCRdb stores just in-frame clones and leaves some out. V and J calls and clone size are copied from that table; D and trimming were computed from the DNA. Of approximately 13,000 clones detected, 81% appear once; the ten largest clones hold under 30%. Sequenced material: peripheral blood. This clonotype was obtained from a human donor in a cohort sampled during active COVID-19.

The CDR3 region has the DNA TGCGCCAGCAGCCAAGGCTCTGGAGCTTATGAGCAGTTCTTC. Translated, it gives CASSQGSGAYEQFF. V usage is TRBV4-1 and J usage is TRBJ2-1; no clear D gene. The CDR3 spans 14 residues. Per the germline V gene, CDR1 is MGHRA and CDR2 is YSYEKL. Trimming cost V 1 base and J 8 bases, with 12 bases left between them.